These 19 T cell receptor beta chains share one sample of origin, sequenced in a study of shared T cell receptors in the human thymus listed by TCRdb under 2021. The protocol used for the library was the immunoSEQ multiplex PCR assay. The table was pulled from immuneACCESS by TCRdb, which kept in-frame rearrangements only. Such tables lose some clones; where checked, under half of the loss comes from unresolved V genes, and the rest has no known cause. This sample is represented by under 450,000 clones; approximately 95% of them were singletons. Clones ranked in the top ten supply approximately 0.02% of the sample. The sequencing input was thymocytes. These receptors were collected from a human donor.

CDR3 sequence: CASSPRTGRKEQYF. CDR3 nucleotides: TGTGCCAGCAGTCCTAGGACAGGGAGGAAGGAGCAGTACTTC. This chain links TRBV27 with TRBJ2-7; the match to TRBD1 covers 8 bases. CDR3 length: 14 amino acids. Germline CDR1 is MNHEY and CDR2 is SMNVEV (reference sequence). V dropped 5 bases and J dropped 7; count of bases not matched to a gene: 10.

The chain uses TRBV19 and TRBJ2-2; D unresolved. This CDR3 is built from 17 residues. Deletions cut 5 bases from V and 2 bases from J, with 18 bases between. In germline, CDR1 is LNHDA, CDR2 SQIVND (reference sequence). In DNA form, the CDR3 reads TGTGCCAGTAGTCGGAGTTATGACTCTTTTAACACCGGGGAGCTGTTTTTT. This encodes CASSRSYDSFNTGELFF.

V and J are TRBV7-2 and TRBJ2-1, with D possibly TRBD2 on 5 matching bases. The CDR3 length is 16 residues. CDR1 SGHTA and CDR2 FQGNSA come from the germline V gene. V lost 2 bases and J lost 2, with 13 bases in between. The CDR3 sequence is CASSLKADGAYNEQFF. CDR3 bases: TGTGCCAGCAGCTTAAAGGCGGACGGGGCCTACAATGAGCAGTTCTTC.

The chain's CDR3 is CASSFFTGTSGVRYEQYF. The DNA of the CDR3 is TGTGCCAGCAGTTTTTTTACGGGGACTAGCGGGGTGCGGTACGAGCAGTACTTC. This rearrangement joins TRBV28 to TRBJ2-7; TRBD2 aligns across 13 bases. This CDR3 is 18 amino acids long. The V and J ends lost 3 bases and 4 bases, in that order; junction bases with no gene match: 12. Looked up from germline, CDR1 is MDHEN and CDR2 is SYDVKM.

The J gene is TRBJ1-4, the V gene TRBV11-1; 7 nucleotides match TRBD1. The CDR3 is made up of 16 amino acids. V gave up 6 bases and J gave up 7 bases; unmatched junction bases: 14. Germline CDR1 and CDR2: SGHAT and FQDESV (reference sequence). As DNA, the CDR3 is TGTGCCAGCAGTCAAGGCCCAGGGGGGAAGTTTGAAAAACTGTTTTTT. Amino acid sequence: CASSQGPGGKFEKLFF.

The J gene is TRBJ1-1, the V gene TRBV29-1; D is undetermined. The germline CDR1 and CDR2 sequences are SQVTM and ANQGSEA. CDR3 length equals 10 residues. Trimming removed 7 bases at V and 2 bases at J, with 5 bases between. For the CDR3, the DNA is TGCAGCGCCATTAACACTGAAGCTTTCTTT. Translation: CSAINTEAFF.

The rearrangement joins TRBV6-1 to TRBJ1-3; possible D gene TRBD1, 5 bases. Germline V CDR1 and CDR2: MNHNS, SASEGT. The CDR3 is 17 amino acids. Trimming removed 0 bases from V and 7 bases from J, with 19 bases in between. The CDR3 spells CASSEAGGGYGSNTIYF. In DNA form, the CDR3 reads TGTGCCAGCAGTGAAGCCGGGGGTGGCTACGGGAGTAACACCATATATTTT.

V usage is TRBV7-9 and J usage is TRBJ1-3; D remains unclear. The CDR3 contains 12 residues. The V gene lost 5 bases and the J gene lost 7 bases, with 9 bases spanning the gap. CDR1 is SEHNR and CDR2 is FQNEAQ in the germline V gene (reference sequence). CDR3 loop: CASSIGGNTIYF. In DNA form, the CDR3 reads TGTGCCAGCAGCATAGGAGGGAACACCATATATTTT.

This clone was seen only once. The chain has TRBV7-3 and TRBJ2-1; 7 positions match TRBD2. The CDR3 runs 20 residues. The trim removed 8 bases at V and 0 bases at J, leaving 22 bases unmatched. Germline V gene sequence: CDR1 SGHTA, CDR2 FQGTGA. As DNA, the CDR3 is TGTGCCAGCTCGAAGGGGAGACCCCGGGACTATTCGAGCTCCTACAATGAGCAGTTCTTC. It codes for CASSKGRPRDYSSSYNEQFF.

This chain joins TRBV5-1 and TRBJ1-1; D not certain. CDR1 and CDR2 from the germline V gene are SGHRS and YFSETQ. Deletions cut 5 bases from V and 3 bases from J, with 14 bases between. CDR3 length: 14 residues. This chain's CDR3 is CASRPELGDTEAFF. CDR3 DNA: TGCGCCAGCAGACCCGAGTTAGGTGACACTGAAGCTTTCTTT.

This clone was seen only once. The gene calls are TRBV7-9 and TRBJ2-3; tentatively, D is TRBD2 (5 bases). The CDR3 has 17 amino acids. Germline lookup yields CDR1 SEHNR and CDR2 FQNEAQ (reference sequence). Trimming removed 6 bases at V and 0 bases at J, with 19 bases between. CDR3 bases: TGTGCCAGCAGACCCTCTTCGGAGGACTTAAGCACAGATACGCAGTATTTT. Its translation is CASRPSSEDLSTDTQYF.

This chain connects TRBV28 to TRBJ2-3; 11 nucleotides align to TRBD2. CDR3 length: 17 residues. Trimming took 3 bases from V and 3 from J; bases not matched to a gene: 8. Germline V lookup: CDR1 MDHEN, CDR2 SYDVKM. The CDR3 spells CASSLGTSGSLTDTQYF. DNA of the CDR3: TGTGCCAGCAGTTTGGGTACTAGCGGGAGCTTAACAGATACGCAGTATTTT.

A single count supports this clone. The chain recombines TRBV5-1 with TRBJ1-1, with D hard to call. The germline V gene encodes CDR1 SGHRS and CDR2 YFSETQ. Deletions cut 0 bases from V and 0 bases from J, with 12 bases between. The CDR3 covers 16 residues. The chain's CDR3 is CASSLVAVPVNTEAFF. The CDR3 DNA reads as TGCGCCAGCAGCTTGGTGGCGGTCCCGGTGAACACTGAAGCTTTCTTT.

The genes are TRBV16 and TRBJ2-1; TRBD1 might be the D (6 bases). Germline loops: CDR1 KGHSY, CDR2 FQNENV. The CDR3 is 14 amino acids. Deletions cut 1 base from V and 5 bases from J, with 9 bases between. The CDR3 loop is CASSQLDSDNEQFF. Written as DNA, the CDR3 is TGTGCCAGCAGCCAATTGGACAGCGACAATGAGCAGTTCTTC.

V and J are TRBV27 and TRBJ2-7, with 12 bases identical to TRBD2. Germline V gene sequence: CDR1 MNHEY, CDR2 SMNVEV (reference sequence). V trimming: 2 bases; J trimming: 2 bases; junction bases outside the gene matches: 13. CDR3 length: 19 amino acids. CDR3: CASSLIRTSGTTLTYEQYF. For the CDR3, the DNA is TGTGCCAGCAGTTTAATCCGGACTAGCGGGACGACCTTAACCTACGAGCAGTACTTC.

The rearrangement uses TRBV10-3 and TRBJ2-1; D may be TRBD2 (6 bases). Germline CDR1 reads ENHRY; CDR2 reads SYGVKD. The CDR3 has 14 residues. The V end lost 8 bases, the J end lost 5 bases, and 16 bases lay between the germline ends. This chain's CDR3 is CAIGGAGLHNEQFF. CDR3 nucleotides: TGTGCCATCGGCGGGGCGGGTCTTCACAATGAGCAGTTCTTC.

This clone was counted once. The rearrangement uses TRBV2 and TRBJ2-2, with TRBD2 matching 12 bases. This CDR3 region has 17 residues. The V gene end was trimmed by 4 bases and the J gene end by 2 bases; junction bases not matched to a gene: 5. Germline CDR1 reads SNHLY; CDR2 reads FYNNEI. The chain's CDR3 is CASSGRTSGINTGELFF. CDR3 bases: TGTGCCAGCAGTGGTAGGACTAGCGGGATTAACACCGGGGAGCTGTTTTTT.

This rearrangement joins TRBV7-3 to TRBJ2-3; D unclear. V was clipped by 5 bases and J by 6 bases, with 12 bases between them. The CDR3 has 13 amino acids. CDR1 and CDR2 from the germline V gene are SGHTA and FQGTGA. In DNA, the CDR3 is TGTGCCAGCAGCCCGCTCTCTAAGGATACGCAGTATTTT. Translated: CASSPLSKDTQYF.

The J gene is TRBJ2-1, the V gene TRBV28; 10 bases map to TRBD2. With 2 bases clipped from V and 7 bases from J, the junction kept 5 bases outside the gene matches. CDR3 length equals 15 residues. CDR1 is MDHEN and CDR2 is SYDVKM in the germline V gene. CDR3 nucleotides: TGTGCCAGCAGTTTAGAACTAGCGGGATGGAATGAGCAGTTCTTC. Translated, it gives CASSLELAGWNEQFF.